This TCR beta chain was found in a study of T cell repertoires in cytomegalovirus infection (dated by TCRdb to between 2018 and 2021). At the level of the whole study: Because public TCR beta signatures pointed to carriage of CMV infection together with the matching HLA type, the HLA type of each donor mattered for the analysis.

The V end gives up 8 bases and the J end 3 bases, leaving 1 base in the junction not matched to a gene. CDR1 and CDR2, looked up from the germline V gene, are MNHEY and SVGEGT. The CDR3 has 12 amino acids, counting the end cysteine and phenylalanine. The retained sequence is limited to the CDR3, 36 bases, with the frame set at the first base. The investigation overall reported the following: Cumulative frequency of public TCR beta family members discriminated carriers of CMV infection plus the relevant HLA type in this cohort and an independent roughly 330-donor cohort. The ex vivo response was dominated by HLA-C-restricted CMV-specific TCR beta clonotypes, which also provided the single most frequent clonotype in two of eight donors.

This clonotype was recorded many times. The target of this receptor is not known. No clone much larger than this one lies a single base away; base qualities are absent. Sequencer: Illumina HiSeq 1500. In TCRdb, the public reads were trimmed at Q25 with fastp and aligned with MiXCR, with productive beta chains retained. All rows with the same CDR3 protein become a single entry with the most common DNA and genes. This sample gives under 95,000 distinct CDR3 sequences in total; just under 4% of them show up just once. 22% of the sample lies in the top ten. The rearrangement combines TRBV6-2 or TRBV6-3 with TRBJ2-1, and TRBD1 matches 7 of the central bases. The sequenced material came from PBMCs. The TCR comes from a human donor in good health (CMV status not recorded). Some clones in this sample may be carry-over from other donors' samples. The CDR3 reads CASGTDYNEQFF. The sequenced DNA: TGTGCCAGCGGGACAGACTACAATGAGCAGTTCTTC.